This T cell receptor beta chain was captured in a study of blood T cell repertoires in COVID-19. Study details: Researchers got acute and convalescent COVID-19 samples from the United States, Italy and Spain. Sample material is recorded as cDNA or gDNA derived from T cells, B-cell-depleted T cells, or PBMCs.

Source study methods: Amplification of reference gene primers was used by the study to estimate nucleated cell counts. The assay was immunoSEQ multiplex PCR, and TCRdb's table has in-frame clones only and misses some. V, J and clone size were drawn from that table, and D and trimming were deduced from the DNA. Of approximately 240,000 clones listed, approximately 80% are singletons. Per the germline V gene, CDR1 is SGHTA and CDR2 is FQGNSA. The CDR3 contains 14 residues. V dropped 6 bases and J dropped 6; count of bases not matched to a gene: 8. The specimen sequenced was PBMCs or T cells enriched from blood (not recorded which). V and J are TRBV7-2 and TRBJ2-1, with 7 bases lining up with TRBD2. This TCR came from a woman between 35 and 50 years old with acute COVID-19. CDR3 protein: CASSWGLPLNEQFF. CDR3 nucleotide sequence: TGTGCCAGCAGTTGGGGACTACCTCTCAATGAGCAGTTCTTC.